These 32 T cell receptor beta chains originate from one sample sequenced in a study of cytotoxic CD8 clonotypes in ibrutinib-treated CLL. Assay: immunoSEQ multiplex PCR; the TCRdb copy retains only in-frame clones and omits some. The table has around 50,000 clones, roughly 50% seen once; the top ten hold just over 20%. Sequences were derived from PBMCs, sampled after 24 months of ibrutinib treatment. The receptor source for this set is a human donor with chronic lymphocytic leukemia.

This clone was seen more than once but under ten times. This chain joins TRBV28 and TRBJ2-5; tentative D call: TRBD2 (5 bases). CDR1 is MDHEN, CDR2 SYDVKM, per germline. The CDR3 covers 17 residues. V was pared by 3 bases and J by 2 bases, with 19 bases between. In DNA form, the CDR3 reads TGTGCCAGCAGTTTTTCTTCCCGGGGAAGTTGGCAAGAGACCCAGTACTTC. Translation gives CASSFSSRGSWQETQYF.

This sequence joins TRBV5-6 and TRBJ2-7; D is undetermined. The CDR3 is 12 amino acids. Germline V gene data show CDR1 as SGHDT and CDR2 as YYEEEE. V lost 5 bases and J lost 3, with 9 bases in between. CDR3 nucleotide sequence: TGTGCCAGCAGTTACCCCGACTACGAGCAGTACTTC. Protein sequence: CASSYPDYEQYF.

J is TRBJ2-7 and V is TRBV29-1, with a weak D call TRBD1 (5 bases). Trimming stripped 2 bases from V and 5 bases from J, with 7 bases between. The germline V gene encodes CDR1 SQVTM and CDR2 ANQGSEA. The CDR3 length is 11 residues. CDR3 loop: CSVEQGHEQYF. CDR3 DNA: TGCAGCGTTGAACAGGGCCACGAGCAGTACTTC.

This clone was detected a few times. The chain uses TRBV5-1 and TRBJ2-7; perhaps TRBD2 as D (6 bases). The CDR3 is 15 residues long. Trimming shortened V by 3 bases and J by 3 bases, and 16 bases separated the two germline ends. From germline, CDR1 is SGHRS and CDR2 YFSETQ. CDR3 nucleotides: TGCGCCAGCAGCTCAAAAAGGAGGGACCTCTACGAGCAGTACGTC. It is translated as CASSSKRRDLYEQYV.

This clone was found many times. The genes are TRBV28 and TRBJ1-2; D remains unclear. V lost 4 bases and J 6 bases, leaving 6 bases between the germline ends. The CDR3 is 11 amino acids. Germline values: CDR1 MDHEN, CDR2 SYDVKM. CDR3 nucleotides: TGTGCCAGCAGTTGGGTACATGGCTACACCTTC. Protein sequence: CASSWVHGYTF.

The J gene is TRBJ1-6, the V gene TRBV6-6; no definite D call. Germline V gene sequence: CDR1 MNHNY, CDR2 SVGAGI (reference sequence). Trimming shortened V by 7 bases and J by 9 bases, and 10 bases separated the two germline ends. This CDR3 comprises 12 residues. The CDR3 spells CASTTSGSPLHF. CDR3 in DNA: TGTGCCAGCACAACTAGTGGTTCACCCCTCCACTTT.

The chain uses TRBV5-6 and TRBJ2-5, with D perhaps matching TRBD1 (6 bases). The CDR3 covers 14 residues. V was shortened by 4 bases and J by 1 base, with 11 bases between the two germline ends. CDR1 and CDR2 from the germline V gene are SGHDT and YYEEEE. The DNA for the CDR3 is TGTGCCAGCAGCCTGGTAGGGGGCCAAGAGACCCAGTACTTC. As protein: CASSLVGGQETQYF.

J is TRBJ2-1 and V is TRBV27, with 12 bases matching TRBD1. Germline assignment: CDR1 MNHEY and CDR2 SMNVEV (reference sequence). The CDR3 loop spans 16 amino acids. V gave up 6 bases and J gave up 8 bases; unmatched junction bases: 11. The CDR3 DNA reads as TGTGCCAGCAGACCCGGTGGGACAGGGGGCTTGTATGAGCAGTTCTTC. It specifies CASRPGGTGGLYEQFF.

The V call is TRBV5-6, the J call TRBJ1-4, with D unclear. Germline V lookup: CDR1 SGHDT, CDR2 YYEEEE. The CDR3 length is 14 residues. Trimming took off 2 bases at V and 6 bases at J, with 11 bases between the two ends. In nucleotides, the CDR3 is TGTGCCAGCAGCTTTATGGACGTTTATGAAAAACTGTTTTTT. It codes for CASSFMDVYEKLFF.

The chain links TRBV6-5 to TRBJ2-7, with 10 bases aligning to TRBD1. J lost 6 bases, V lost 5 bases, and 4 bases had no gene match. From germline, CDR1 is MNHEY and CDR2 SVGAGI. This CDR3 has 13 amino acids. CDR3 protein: CASSDRGRSEQYF. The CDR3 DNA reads TGTGCCAGCAGTGACAGGGGGCGAAGCGAGCAGTACTTC.

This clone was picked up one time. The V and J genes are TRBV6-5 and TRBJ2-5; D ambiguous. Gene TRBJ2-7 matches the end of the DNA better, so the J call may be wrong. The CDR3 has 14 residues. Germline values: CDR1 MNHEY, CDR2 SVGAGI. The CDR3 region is CASSYSGHPHEQYF. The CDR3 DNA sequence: TGTGCCAGCAGTTACTCAGGTCATCCCCACGAGCAGTACTTC.

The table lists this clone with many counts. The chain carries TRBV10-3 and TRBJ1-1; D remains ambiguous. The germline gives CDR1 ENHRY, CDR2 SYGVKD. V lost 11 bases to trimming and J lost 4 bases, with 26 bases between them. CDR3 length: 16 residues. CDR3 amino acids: CAGVPPGADLATEAFF. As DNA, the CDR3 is TGTGCCGGAGTACCGCCGGGAGCCGACTTGGCCACTGAAGCTTTCTTT.

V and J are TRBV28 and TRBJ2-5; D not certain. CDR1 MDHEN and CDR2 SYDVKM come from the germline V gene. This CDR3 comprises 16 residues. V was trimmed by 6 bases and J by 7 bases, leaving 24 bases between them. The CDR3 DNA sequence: TGTGCCAGCAGCCCACTTCCCAACTGGTCCCTAGGGACCCAGTACTTC. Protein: CASSPLPNWSLGTQYF.

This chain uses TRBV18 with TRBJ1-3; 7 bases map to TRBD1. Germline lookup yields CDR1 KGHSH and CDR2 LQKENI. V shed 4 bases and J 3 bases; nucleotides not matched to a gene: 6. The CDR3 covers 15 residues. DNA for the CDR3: TGTGCCAGCTCACTACGGTGGACAGGTGGAAACACCATATATTTT. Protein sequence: CASSLRWTGGNTIYF.

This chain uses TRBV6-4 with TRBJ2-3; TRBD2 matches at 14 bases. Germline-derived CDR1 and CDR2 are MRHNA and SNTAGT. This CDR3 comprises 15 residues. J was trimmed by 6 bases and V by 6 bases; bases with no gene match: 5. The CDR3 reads CASRATSGGADTQYF. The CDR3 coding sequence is TGTGCCAGCAGGGCGACTAGCGGGGGGGCCGATACGCAGTATTTT.

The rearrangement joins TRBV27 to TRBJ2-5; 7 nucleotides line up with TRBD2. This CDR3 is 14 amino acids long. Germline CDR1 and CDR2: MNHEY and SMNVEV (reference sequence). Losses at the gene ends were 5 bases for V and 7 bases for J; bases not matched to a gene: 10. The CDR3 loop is CASSNMAPGGTQYF. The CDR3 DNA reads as TGTGCCAGCAGTAATATGGCCCCGGGGGGGACCCAGTACTTC.

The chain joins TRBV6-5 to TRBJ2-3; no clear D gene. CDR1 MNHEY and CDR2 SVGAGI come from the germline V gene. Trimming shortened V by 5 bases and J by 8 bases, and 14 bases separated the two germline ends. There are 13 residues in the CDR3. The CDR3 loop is CASSETVQVTQYF. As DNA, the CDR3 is TGTGCCAGCAGTGAGACGGTGCAGGTTACGCAGTATTTT.

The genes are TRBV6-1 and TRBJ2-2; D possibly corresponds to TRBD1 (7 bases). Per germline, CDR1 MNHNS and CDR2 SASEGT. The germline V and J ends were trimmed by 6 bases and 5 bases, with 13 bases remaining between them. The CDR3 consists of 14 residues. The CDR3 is CASRGGQTTGELFF. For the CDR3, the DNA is TGTGCCAGCAGGGGGGGACAGACTACCGGGGAGCTGTTTTTT.

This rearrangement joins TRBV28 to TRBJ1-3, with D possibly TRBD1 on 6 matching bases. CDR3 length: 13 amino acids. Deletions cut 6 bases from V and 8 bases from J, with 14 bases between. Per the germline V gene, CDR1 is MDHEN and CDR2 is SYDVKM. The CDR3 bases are TGTGCCAGCAGCAACACAGGGCGTCACACCATATATTTT. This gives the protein CASSNTGRHTIYF.

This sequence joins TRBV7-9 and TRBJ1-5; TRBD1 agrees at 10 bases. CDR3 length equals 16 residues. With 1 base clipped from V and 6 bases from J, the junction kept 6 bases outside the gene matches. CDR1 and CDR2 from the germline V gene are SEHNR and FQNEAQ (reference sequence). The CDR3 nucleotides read TGTGCCAGCAGCTTAGGGGGGACAGGGGTTCGTCAGCCCCAGCATTTT. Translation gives CASSLGGTGVRQPQHF.

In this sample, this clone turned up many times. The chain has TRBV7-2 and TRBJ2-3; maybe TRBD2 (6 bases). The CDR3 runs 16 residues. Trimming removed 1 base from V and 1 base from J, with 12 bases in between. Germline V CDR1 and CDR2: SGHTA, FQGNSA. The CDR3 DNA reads TGTGCCAGCAGCTTAGTTTTCGGGGGAGGCACAGATACGCAGTATTTT. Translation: CASSLVFGGGTDTQYF.

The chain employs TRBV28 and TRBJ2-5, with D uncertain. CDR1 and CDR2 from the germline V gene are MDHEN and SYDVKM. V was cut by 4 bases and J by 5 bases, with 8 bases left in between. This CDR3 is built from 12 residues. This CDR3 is CASSSATETQYF. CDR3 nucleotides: TGTGCCAGCAGTTCAGCGACGGAGACCCAGTACTTC. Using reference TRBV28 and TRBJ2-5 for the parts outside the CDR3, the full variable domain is DVKVTQSSRYLVKRTGEKVFLECVQDMDHENMFWYRQDPGLGLRLIYFSYDVKMKEKGDIPEGYSVSREKKERFSLILESASTNQTSMYLCASSSATETQYFGPGTRLLVL.

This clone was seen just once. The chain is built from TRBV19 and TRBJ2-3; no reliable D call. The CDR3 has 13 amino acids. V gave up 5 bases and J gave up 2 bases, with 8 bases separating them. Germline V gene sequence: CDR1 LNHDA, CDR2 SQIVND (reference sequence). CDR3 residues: CASSLGFTDTQYF. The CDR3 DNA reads TGTGCCAGTAGTTTGGGGTTCACAGATACGCAGTATTTT.

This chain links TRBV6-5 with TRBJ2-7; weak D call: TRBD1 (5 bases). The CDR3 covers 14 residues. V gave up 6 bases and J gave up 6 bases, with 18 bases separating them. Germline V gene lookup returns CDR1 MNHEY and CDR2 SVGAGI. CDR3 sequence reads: CASSPGRDRGEQYV. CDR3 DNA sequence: TGTGCCAGCAGCCCCGGAAGGGATAGGGGCGAGCAGTACGTC.

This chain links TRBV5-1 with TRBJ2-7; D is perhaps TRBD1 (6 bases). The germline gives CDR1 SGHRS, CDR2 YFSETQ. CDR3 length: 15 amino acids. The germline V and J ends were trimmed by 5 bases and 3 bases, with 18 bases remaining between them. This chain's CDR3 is CASSPSPGDSYEQYV. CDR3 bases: TGCGCCAGCAGTCCTTCACCAGGGGATAGCTACGAGCAGTACGTC.

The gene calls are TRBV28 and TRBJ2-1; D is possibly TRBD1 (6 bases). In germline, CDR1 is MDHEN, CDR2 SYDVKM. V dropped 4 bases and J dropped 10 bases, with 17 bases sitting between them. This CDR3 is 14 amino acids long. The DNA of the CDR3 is TGTGCCAGCAGTTCCAGCCTACAGGGTAGGGAGCAGTTCTTC. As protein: CASSSSLQGREQFF.

CDR3 coding DNA: TGTGCCAGCAATCGAAGGAACTCTGGAAACACCATATATTTT. As protein: CASNRRNSGNTIYF. The genes are TRBV6-1 and TRBJ1-3; D ambiguous. V was pared by 7 bases and J by 0 bases, with 10 bases between. Germline CDR1 is MNHNS and CDR2 is SASEGT. The CDR3 length is 14 residues.

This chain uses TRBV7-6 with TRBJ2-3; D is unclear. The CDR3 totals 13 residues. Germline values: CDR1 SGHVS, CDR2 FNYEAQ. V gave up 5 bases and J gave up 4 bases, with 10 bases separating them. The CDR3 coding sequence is TGTGCCAGCAGCGCATTAGGTCCAGATACGCAGTATTTT. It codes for CASSALGPDTQYF.

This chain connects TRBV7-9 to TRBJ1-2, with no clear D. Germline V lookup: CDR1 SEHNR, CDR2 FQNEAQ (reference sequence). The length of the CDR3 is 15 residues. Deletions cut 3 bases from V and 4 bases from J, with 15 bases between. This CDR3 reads CASSLPFAGGYGYTF. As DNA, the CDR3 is TGTGCCAGCAGCTTGCCGTTCGCGGGAGGCTATGGCTACACCTTC. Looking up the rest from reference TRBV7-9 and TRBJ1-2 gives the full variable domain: DTGVSQNPRHKITKRGQNVTFRCDPISEHNRLYWYRQTLGQGPEFLTYFQNEAQLEKSRLLSDRFSAERPKGSFSTLEIQRTEQGDSAMYLCASSLPFAGGYGYTFGSGTRLTVV.

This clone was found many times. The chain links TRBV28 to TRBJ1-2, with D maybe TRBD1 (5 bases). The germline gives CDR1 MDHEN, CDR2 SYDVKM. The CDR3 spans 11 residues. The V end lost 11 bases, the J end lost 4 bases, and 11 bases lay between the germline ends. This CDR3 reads CAAGGSYGYTF. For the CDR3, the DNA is TGTGCCGCCGGGGGAAGCTATGGCTACACCTTC.

The CDR3 spells CASSTGTVAKNIQYF. As DNA, the CDR3 is TGTGCCAGTAGTACCGGGACGGTAGCCAAAAACATTCAGTACTTC. The chain is built from TRBV19 and TRBJ2-4; D might be TRBD1 or TRBD2, each matching 5 bases. The CDR3 consists of 15 residues. CDR1 LNHDA and CDR2 SQIVND come from the germline V gene (reference sequence). Trimming stripped 4 bases from V and 0 bases from J, with 10 bases between.

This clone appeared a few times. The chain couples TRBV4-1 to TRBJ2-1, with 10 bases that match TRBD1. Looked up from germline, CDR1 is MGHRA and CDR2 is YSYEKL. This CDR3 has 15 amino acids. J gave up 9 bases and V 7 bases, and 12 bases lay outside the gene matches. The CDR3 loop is CASIPGTGVAGEQFF. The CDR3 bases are TGCGCCAGCATCCCCGGGACAGGGGTGGCCGGTGAGCAGTTCTTC.